These 23 T cell receptor beta chains originate from one sample sequenced in a study of cytomegalovirus exposure and HLA in healthy donors (dated by TCRdb to about 2017). The method behind the library was the immunoSEQ multiplex PCR assay. The multiplex PCR relied on a mix of 60 forward primers for TCR Vbeta segments and 13 reverse primers for TCR Jbeta segments. Entries here come from immuneACCESS through TCRdb and include only in-frame sequences with V and J called. Some clones fail to appear in such tables; in the studies checked, an unresolved V gene covers under half of the shortfall, and the cause of the remainder is unknown. For this sample there are roughly 190,000 clones; roughly 80% appear just once. The ten largest make up 1.5% to 2% of the sample. Specimen: PBMCs. Receptors were obtained from a woman aged 18-35 years in good health and CMV-seronegative.

The J gene is TRBJ2-5, the V gene TRBV19; TRBD1 aligns across 7 bases. J was trimmed by 7 bases and V by 3 bases; bases with no gene match: 11. The CDR3 runs 15 residues. The V gene's germline CDR1 is LNHDA and CDR2 SQIVND (reference sequence). Here the CDR3 reads CASSIPGTASGTQYF. CDR3 coding DNA: TGTGCCAGTAGTATTCCCGGGACAGCTTCGGGGACCCAGTACTTC.

J is TRBJ2-5 and V is TRBV7-2; D possibly corresponds to TRBD1 (5 bases). V gave up 1 base and J gave up 5 bases, with 17 bases separating them. CDR3 length: 16 amino acids. Germline-derived CDR1 and CDR2 are SGHTA and FQGNSA. This CDR3 reads CASSLVLRRAYETQYF. CDR3 nucleotides: TGTGCCAGCAGCTTAGTCCTGCGCAGGGCCTATGAGACCCAGTACTTC.

The rearrangement joins TRBV10-2 to TRBJ2-1, with 10 bases matching TRBD2. Germline trimming cut 4 bases from V and 6 bases from J; bases unmatched to any gene: 3. The CDR3 covers 14 residues. CDR1 and CDR2 (germline): WSHSY, SAAADI. CDR3 in amino acids: CASSGTSGFNEQFF. The CDR3 DNA reads TGCGCCAGCAGTGGGACTAGCGGATTCAATGAGCAGTTCTTC.

Points on this clone: Within the sample, other DNA sequences also encode this same CDR3. The chain has TRBV19 and TRBJ1-1; D may be TRBD1 (6 bases). Trimming took 9 bases from V and 0 from J, leaving 20 bases between them. This CDR3 is built from 16 residues. Germline CDR1 is LNHDA and CDR2 is SQIVND (reference sequence). The CDR3 DNA reads as TGTGCCAGCGATGTACCCGGGGGGCGATTGAACACTGAAGCTTTCTTT. Amino acid sequence: CASDVPGGRLNTEAFF.

This clone appeared once. J is TRBJ2-1 and V is TRBV5-1; D perhaps matches TRBD2 (5 bases). The germline V gene has CDR1 SGHRS and CDR2 YFSETQ. This CDR3 contains 14 residues. V was cut by 7 bases and J by 7 bases, with 18 bases left in between. The CDR3 loop is CASGSGLGVNEQFF. CDR3 DNA: TGCGCCAGCGGGTCGGGGTTGGGAGTGAATGAGCAGTTCTTC. The whole variable domain, remainder taken from reference TRBV5-1 and TRBJ2-1, is KAGVTQTPRYLIKTRGQQVTLSCSPISGHRSVSWYQQTPGQGLQFLFEYFSETQRNKGNFPGRFSGRQFSNSRSEMNVSTLELGDSALYLCASGSGLGVNEQFFGPGTRLTVL.

The V call is TRBV4-3, the J call TRBJ1-1; 7 bases align to TRBD1. This CDR3 contains 15 residues. V shed 3 bases, J shed 5 bases, and the junction held 9 bases outside the gene matches. Per the germline V gene, CDR1 is LGHNA and CDR2 is YSLEER. CDR3 protein: CASSQGTGVGTEAFF. CDR3 DNA sequence: TGCGCCAGCAGCCAGGGAACAGGGGTAGGAACTGAAGCTTTCTTT.

The gene calls are TRBV28 and TRBJ2-1; unclear D gene. Germline lookup yields CDR1 MDHEN and CDR2 SYDVKM. The V end lost 7 bases, the J end lost 12 bases, and 16 bases lay between the germline ends. This CDR3 has 12 amino acids. CDR3 loop: CASNNPSARQFF. The CDR3 DNA reads as TGTGCCAGCAATAACCCGAGTGCTCGGCAGTTCTTC.

The chain recombines TRBV11-3 with TRBJ1-1; no clear D. From germline, CDR1 is SGHNT and CDR2 YENEEA. Deletions cut 3 bases from V and 5 bases from J, with 7 bases between. The CDR3 contains 12 residues. The CDR3 loop reads CASSFGRTEAFF. The CDR3 nucleotides read TGTGCCAGCAGCTTCGGGAGAACTGAAGCTTTCTTT.

This chain uses TRBV7-9 with TRBJ1-2; perhaps TRBD1 as D (6 bases). Germline V CDR1 and CDR2: SEHNR, FQNEAQ (reference sequence). The CDR3 is 13 residues long. Deletions cut 1 base from V and 6 bases from J, with 9 bases between. The CDR3 sequence: CASSLVAGDGYTF. CDR3 bases: TGTGCCAGCAGCTTAGTGGCAGGGGATGGCTACACCTTC. The whole variable domain, remainder taken from reference TRBV7-9 and TRBJ1-2, is DTGVSQNPRHKITKRGQNVTFRCDPISEHNRLYWYRQTLGQGPEFLTYFQNEAQLEKSRLLSDRFSAERPKGSFSTLEIQRTEQGDSAMYLCASSLVAGDGYTFGSGTRLTVV.

In its sample, this clone was seen a few times. The same CDR3 also results from other DNA sequences found in this sample. CDR3 bases: TGTGCCAGCAGCTTAGCGAGAGAGACCCAGTACTTC. Its translation: CASSLARETQYF. The chain couples TRBV7-9 to TRBJ2-5; D is uncertain. Trimming shortened V by 0 bases and J by 4 bases, and 3 bases separated the two germline ends. This CDR3 is 12 amino acids long. Germline V CDR1 and CDR2: SEHNR, FQNEAQ (reference sequence).

The genes are TRBV7-2 and TRBJ2-7; TRBD2 might be the D (6 bases). V gave up 5 bases and J gave up 4 bases, with 18 bases separating them. Germline CDR1 reads SGHTA; CDR2 reads FQGNSA. There are 15 residues in the CDR3. The CDR3 reads CASSLGTGTPYEQYV. DNA for the CDR3: TGTGCCAGCAGCCTCGGAACCGGGACTCCATACGAGCAGTACGTC.

This clone occurred once. V usage is TRBV29-1 and J usage is TRBJ2-7; 11 bases match TRBD2. This CDR3 spans 14 amino acids. CDR1 SQVTM and CDR2 ANQGSEA come from the germline V gene. V shed 6 bases, J shed 1 base, and the junction held 5 bases outside the gene matches. CDR3: CSVSRTSGSYEQYF. The CDR3 nucleotides are TGCAGCGTCTCCAGGACTAGCGGGTCCTACGAGCAGTACTTC.

The rearrangement joins TRBV11-3 to TRBJ2-3; 7 positions agree with TRBD1. CDR1 is SGHNT and CDR2 is YENEEA in the germline V gene. There are 16 residues in the CDR3. J gave up 2 bases and V 6 bases, and 11 bases lay outside the gene matches. In nucleotides, the CDR3 is TGTGCCAGCAGGAGTATGGGGGACAGAGACACAGATACGCAGTATTTT. This sequence encodes CASRSMGDRDTDTQYF.

The J gene is TRBJ2-7, the V gene TRBV5-6, with 7 positions matching TRBD2. CDR1 and CDR2 (germline): SGHDT, YYEEEE. V gave up 2 bases and J gave up 3 bases; unmatched junction bases: 5. The CDR3 loop spans 14 amino acids. Here the CDR3 reads CASSFLAAHYEQYF. The CDR3 bases are TGTGCCAGCAGCTTTCTAGCGGCCCACTACGAGCAGTACTTC.

The chain couples TRBV5-6 to TRBJ1-6; a possible D gene is TRBD1 (5 bases). Germline-derived CDR1 and CDR2 are SGHDT and YYEEEE. V lost 2 bases to trimming and J lost 7 bases, with 10 bases between them. This CDR3 comprises 14 residues. The CDR3 nucleotides read TGTGCCAGCAGCTTTGTGGGGGGGAATTCACCCCTCCACTTT. Translating gives CASSFVGGNSPLHF.

The gene calls are TRBV6-6 and TRBJ1-6, with 7 bases fitting TRBD1. V lost 6 bases and J lost 7; bases outside the gene matches: 12. The germline CDR1 and CDR2 sequences are MNHNY and SVGAGI (reference sequence). There are 16 residues in the CDR3. CDR3 sequence reads: CASSSPRGAFNSPLHF. CDR3 nucleotides: TGTGCCAGCAGCTCCCCCAGGGGGGCCTTCAATTCACCCCTCCACTTT.

The J gene is TRBJ2-3, the V gene TRBV7-9, with D possibly TRBD2 on 5 matching bases. V was shortened by 1 base and J by 1 base, with 9 bases between the two germline ends. CDR1 SEHNR and CDR2 FQNEAQ come from the germline V gene (reference sequence). This CDR3 has 15 residues. The CDR3 DNA reads as TGTGCCAGCAGCTTAGTTCGGGGAGGCACAGATACGCAGTATTTT. Encoded protein: CASSLVRGGTDTQYF.

This clone was detected a few times. The rearrangement joins TRBV25-1 to TRBJ2-1; 8 bases agree with TRBD1. The trim removed 6 bases at V and 2 bases at J, leaving 6 bases unmatched. Germline loops: CDR1 MGHDK, CDR2 SYGVNS. This CDR3 is built from 15 residues. The CDR3 region has the DNA TGTGCCAGCAGCCATACAGGGGGAACCTACAATGAGCAGTTCTTC. Amino acids: CASSHTGGTYNEQFF. The full variable domain, completed using reference TRBV25-1 and TRBJ2-1, is EADIYQTPRYLVIGTGKKITLECSQTMGHDKMYWYQQDPGMELHLIHYSYGVNSTEKGDLSSESTVSRIRTEHFPLTLESARPSHTSQYLCASSHTGGTYNEQFFGPGTRLTVL.

This clone appeared a few times. The chain uses TRBV5-1 and TRBJ2-3, with 10 bases identical to TRBD2. The CDR3 length is 16 residues. V lost 0 bases and J lost 2; bases outside the gene matches: 3. Germline lookup yields CDR1 SGHRS and CDR2 YFSETQ. CDR3 in amino acids: CASSLGLAGDTDTQYF. CDR3 nucleotides: TGCGCCAGCAGCTTGGGGCTAGCGGGGGACACAGATACGCAGTATTTT.

The J gene is TRBJ2-4, the V gene TRBV7-9; TRBD1 matches 11 bases. The CDR3 has 15 residues. Germline loops: CDR1 SEHNR, CDR2 FQNEAQ (reference sequence). The V segment lost 5 bases and the J segment 5 bases; nucleotides outside the gene matches: 5. The CDR3 reads CASSTDRGRENIQYF. The CDR3 coding sequence is TGTGCCAGCAGCACGGACAGGGGGCGCGAAAACATTCAGTACTTC.

The rearrangement links TRBV2 to TRBJ1-6; 9 nucleotides align to TRBD1. Germline V lookup: CDR1 SNHLY, CDR2 FYNNEI. The CDR3 totals 13 residues. Trimming at V came to 6 bases and at J to 7 bases, leaving 1 base not matched to a gene. CDR3 in DNA: TGTGCCAGCAGCGGGACAGGGAATTCACCCCTCCACTTT. As protein: CASSGTGNSPLHF.

The genes are TRBV27 and TRBJ2-1; no reliable D call. The germline V and J ends were trimmed by 5 bases and 3 bases, with 11 bases remaining between them. The CDR3 is 14 amino acids. The germline CDR1 and CDR2 sequences are MNHEY and SMNVEV (reference sequence). The CDR3 nucleotides are TGTGCCAGCAGTCTGGCAGACATCTACAATGAGCAGTTCTTC. Residues: CASSLADIYNEQFF.

The CDR3 region is CATSGGLAREQYV. The CDR3 DNA reads as TGTGCCACCAGCGGTGGACTAGCAAGGGAGCAGTACGTC. This chain joins TRBV15 and TRBJ2-7; 8 bases agree with TRBD2. Germline V lookup: CDR1 LNHNV, CDR2 YYDKDF (reference sequence). V dropped 5 bases and J dropped 7; count of bases not matched to a gene: 7. This CDR3 contains 13 residues.